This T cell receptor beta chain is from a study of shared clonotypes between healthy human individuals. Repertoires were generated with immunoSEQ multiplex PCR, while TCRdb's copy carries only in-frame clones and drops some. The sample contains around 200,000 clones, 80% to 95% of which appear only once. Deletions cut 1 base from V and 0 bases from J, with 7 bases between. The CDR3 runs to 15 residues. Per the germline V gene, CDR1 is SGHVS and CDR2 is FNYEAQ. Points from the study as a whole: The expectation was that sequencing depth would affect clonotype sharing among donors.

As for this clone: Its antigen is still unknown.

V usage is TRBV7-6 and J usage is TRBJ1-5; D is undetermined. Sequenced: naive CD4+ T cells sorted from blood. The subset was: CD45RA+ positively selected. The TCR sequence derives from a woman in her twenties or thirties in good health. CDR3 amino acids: CASSLEQYSNQPQHF. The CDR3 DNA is TGTGCCAGCAGCTTAGAACAGTATAGCAATCAGCCCCAGCATTTT.